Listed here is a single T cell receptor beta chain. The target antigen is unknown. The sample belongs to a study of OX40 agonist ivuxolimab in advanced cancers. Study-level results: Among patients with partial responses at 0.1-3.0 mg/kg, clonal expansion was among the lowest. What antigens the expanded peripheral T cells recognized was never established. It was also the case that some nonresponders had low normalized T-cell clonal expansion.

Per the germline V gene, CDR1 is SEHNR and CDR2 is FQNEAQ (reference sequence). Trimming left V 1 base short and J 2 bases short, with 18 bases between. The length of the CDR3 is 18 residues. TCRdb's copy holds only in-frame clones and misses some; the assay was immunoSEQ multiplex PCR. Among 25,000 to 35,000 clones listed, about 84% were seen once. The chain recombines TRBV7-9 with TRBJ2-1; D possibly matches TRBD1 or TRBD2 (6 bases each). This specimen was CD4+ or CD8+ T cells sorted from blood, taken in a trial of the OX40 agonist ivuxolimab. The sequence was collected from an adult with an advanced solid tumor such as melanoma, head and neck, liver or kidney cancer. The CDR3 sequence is CASSLVLGGGLPYNEQFF. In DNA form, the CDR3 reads TGTGCCAGCAGCTTAGTCCTGGGGGGCGGTCTTCCCTACAATGAGCAGTTCTTC.